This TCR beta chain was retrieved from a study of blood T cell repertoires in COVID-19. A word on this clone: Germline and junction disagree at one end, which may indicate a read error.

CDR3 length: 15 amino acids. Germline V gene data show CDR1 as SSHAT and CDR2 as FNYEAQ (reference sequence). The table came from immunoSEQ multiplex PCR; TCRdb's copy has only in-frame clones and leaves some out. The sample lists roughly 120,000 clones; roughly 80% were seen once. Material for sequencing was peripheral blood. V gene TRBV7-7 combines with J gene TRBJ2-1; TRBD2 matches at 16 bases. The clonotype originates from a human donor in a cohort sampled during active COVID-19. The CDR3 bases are TGTGCTAGCAGCTCCGGGACTAGCGGGGGGGCTGAGCAGTTCTTC. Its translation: CASSSGTSGGAEQFF.